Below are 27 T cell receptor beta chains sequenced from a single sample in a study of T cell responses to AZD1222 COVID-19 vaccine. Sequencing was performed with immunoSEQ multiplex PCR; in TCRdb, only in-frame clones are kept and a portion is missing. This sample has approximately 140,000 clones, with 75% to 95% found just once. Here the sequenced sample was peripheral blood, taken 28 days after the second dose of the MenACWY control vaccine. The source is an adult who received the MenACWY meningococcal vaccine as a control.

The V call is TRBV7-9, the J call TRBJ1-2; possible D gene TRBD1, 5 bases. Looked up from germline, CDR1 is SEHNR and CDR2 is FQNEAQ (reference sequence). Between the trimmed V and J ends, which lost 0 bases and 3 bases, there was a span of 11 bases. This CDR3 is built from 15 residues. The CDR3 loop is CASSLAQGRDYGYTF. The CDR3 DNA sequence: TGTGCCAGCAGCTTAGCCCAGGGCCGGGACTATGGCTACACCTTC. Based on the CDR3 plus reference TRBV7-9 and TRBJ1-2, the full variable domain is DTGVSQNPRHKITKRGQNVTFRCDPISEHNRLYWYRQTLGQGPEFLTYFQNEAQLEKSRLLSDRFSAERPKGSFSTLEIQRTEQGDSAMYLCASSLAQGRDYGYTFGSGTRLTVV.

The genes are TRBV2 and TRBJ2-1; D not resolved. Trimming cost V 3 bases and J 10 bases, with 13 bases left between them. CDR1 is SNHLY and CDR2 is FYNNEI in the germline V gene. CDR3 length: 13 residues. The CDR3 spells CASSDIGLWEQFF. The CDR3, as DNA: TGTGCCAGCAGTGACATAGGGTTATGGGAGCAGTTCTTC.

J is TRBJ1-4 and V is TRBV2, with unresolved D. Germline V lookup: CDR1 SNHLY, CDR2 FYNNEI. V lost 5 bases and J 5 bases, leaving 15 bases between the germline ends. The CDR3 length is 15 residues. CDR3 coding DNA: TGTGCCAGCAGTCCTAGCTGGGTAGGAAATGAAAAACTGTTTTTT. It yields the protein CASSPSWVGNEKLFF.

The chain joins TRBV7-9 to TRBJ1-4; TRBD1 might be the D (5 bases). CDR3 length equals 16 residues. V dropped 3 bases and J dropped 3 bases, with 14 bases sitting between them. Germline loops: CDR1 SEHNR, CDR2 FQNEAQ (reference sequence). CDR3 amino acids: CASSFGGAPANEKLFF. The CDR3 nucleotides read TGTGCCAGCAGCTTCGGCGGGGCTCCGGCTAATGAAAAACTGTTTTTT.

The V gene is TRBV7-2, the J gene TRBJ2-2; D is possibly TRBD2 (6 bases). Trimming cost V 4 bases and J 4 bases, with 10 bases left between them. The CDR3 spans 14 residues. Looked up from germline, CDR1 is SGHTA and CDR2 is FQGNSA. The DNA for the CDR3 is TGTGCCAGCAGCTCAGTCGGGGGCACCGGGGAGCTGTTTTTT. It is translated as CASSSVGGTGELFF.

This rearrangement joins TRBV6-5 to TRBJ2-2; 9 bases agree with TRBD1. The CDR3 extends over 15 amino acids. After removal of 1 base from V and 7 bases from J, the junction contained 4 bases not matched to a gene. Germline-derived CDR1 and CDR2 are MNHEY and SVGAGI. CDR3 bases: TGTGCCAGCAGTTACTTGACAGGGGGAATCGGGGAGCTGTTTTTT. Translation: CASSYLTGGIGELFF.

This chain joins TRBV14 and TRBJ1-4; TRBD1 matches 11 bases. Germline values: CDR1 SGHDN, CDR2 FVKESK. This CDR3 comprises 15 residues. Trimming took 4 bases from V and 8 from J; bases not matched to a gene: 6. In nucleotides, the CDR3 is TGTGCCAGCAGCCCCCGGACAGGGGGCAAAGAAAAACTGTTTTTT. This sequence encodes CASSPRTGGKEKLFF.

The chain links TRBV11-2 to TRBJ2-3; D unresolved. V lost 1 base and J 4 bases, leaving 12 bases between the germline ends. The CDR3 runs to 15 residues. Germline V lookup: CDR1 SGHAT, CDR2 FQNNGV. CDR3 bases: TGTGCCAGCAGCTTAGCGTACTCGATCGCAGATACGCAGTATTTT. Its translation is CASSLAYSIADTQYF.

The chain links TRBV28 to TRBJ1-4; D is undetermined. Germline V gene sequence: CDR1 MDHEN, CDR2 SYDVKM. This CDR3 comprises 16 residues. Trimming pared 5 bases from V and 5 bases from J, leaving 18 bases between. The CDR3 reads CASSPRLAGMNEKLFF. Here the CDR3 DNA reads TGTGCCAGCAGTCCCCGGCTGGCGGGGATGAATGAAAAACTGTTTTTT.

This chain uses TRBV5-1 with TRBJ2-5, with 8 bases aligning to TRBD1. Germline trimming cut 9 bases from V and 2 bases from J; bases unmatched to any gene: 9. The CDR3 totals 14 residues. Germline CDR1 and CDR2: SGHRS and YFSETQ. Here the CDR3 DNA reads TGCGCCACCAGGTCGGGACAGGTTCAAGAGACCCAGTACTTC. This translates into CATRSGQVQETQYF.

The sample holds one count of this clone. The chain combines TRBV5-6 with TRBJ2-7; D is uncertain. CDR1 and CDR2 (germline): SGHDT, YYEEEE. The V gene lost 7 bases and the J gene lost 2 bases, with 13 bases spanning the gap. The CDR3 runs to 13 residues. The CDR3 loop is CASSGRTTYEQYF. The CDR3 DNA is TGTGCCAGCTCGGGCCGTACTACCTACGAGCAGTACTTC.

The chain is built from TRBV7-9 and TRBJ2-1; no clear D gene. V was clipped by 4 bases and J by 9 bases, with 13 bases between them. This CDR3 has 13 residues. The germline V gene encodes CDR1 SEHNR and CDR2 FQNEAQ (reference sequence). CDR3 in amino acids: CASSSPLFGEQFF. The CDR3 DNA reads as TGTGCCAGCAGCTCCCCGCTCTTTGGTGAGCAGTTCTTC.

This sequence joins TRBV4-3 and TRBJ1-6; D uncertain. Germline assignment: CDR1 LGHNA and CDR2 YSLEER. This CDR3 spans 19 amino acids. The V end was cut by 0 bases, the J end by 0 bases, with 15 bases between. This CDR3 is CASSQDYRRGSSYNSPLHF. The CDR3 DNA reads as TGCGCCAGCAGCCAAGATTATCGGAGAGGGAGCTCCTATAATTCACCCCTCCACTTT.

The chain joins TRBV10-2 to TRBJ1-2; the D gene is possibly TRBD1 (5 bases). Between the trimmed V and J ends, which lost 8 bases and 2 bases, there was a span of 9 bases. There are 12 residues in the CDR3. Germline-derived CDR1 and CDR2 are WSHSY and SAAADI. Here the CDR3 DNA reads TGCGCCAGCCGGGACCGGAACTATGGCTACACCTTC. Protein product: CASRDRNYGYTF.

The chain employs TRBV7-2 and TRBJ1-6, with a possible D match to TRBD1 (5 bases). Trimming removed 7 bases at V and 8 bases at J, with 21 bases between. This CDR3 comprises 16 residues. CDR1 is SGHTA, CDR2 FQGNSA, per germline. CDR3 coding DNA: TGTGCCAGCAAGGACACCGGGACGTACGGAGATTCACCCCTCCACTTT. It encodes CASKDTGTYGDSPLHF.

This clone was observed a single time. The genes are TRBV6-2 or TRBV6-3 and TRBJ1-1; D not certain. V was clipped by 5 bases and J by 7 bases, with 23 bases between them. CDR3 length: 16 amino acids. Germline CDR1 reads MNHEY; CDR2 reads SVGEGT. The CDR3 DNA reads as TGTGCCAGCAGTCCCCTCCAGGCCCAAGGATGGAGTGAAGCTTTCTTT. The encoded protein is CASSPLQAQGWSEAFF.

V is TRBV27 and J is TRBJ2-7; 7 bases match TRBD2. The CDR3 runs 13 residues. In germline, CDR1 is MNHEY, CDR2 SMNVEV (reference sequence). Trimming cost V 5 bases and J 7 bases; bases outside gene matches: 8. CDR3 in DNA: TGTGCCAGCAGTCGCGGGACTACGCGGGAGCAGTACTTC. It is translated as CASSRGTTREQYF.

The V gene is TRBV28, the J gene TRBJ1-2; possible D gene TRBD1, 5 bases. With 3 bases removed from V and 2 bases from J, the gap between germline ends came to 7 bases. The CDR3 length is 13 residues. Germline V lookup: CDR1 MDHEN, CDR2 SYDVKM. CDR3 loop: CASSFPGNYGYTF. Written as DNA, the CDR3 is TGTGCCAGCAGTTTTCCAGGGAACTATGGCTACACCTTC.

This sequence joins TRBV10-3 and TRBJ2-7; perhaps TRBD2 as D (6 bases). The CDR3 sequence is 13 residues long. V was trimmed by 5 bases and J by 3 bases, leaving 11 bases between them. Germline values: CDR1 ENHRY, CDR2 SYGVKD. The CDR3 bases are TGTGCCATCAGTTCCGTCGGGGGCTACGAGCAGTACTTC. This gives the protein CAISSVGGYEQYF.

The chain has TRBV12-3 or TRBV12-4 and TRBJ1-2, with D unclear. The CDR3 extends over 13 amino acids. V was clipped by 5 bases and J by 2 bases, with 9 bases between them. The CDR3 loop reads CASSDRENYGYTF. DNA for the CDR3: TGTGCCAGCAGTGACCGGGAAAACTATGGCTACACCTTC.

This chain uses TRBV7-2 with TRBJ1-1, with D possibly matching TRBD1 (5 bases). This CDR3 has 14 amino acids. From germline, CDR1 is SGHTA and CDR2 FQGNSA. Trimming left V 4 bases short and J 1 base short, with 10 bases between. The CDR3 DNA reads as TGTGCCAGCAGCTCCGTGGGGGGGAACACTGAAGCTTTCTTT. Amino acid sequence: CASSSVGGNTEAFF.

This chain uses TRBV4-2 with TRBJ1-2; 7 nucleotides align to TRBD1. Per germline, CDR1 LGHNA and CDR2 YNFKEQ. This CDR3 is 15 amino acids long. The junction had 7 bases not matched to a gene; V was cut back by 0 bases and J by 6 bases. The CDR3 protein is CASSQDLGQGDGYTF. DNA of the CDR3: TGTGCCAGCAGCCAAGATCTAGGGCAGGGGGATGGCTACACCTTC.

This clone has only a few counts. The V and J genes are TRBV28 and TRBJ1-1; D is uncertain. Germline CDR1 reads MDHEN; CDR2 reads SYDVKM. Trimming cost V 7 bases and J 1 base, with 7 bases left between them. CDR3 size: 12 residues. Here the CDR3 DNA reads TGTGCCAGCACGTTTGAGAACACTGAAGCTTTCTTT. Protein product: CASTFENTEAFF.

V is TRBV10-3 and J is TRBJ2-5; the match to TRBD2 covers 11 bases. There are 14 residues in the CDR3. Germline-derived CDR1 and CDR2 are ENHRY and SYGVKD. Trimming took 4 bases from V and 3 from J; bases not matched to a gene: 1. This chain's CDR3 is CAISGGLAEETQYF. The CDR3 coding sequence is TGTGCCATCAGTGGGGGACTAGCGGAAGAGACCCAGTACTTC.

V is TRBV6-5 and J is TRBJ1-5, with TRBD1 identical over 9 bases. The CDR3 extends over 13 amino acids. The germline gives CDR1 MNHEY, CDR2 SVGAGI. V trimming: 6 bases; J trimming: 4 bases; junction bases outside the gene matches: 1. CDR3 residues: CASRGTGNQPQHF. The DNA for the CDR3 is TGTGCCAGCAGGGGGACAGGGAATCAGCCCCAGCATTTT.

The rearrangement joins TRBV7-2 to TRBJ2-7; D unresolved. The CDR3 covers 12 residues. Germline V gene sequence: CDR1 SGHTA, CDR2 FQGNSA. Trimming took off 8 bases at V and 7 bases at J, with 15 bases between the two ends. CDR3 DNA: TGTGCCAGCGCCGGTGATGGGCGGGAGCAGTACTTC. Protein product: CASAGDGREQYF.

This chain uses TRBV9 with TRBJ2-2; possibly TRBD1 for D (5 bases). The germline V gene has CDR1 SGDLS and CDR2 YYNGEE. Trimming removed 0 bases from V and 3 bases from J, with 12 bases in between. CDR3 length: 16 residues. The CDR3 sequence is CASSVGAQGYTGELFF. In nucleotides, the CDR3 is TGTGCCAGCAGCGTAGGAGCCCAGGGCTACACCGGGGAGCTGTTTTTT. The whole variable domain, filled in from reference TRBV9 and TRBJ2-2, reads DSGVTQTPKHLITATGQRVTLRCSPRSGDLSVYWYQQSLDQGLQFLIQYYNGEERAKGNILERFSAQQFPDLHSELNLSSLELGDSALYFCASSVGAQGYTGELFFGEGSRLTVL.